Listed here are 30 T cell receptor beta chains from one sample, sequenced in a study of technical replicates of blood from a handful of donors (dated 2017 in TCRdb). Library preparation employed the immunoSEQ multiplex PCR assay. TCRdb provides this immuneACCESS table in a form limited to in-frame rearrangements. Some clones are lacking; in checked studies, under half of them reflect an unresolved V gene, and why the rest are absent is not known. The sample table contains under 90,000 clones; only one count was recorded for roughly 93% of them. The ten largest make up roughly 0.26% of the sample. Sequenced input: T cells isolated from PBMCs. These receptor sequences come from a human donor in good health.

CDR3 amino acids: CASSLATGGWPYNEQFF. The CDR3 nucleotides read TGTGCCAGCAGCCTTGCCACGGGAGGCTGGCCCTACAATGAGCAGTTCTTC. The J gene is TRBJ2-1, the V gene TRBV7-9; 7 positions match TRBD2. Germline-derived CDR1 and CDR2 are SEHNR and FQNEAQ (reference sequence). With 5 bases clipped from V and 2 bases from J, the junction kept 12 bases outside the gene matches. CDR3 length equals 17 residues.

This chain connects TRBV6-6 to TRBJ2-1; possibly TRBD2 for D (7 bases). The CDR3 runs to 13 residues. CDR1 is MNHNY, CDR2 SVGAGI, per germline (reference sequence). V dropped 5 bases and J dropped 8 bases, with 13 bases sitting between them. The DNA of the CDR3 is TGTGCCAGCAGTCCCGCGGGGGCCGATGAGCAGTTCTTC. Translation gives CASSPAGADEQFF.

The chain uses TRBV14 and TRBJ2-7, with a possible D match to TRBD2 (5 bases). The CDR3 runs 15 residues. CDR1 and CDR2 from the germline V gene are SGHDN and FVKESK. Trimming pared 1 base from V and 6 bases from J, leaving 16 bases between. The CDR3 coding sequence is TGTGCCAGCAGCCAAGTAGGTCGGGGAACCGCCGAGCAGTACTTC. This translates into CASSQVGRGTAEQYF.

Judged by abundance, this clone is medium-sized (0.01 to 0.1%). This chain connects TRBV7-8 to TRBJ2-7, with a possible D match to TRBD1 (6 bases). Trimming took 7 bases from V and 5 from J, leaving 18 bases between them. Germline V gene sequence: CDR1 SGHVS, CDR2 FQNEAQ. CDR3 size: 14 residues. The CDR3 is CASTPSRGLHEQYF. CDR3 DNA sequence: TGTGCCAGCACCCCCTCCAGGGGTCTCCACGAGCAGTACTTC.

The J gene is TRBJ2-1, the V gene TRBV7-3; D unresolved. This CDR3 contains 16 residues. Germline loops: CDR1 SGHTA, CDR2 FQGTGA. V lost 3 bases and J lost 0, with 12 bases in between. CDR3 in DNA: TGTGCCAGCAGCTTGGCCCCACAAAGCTCCTACAATGAGCAGTTCTTC. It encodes CASSLAPQSSYNEQFF.

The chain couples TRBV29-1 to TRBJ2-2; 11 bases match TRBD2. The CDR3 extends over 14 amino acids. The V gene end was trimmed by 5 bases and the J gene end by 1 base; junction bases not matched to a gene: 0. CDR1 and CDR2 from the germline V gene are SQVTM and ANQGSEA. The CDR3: CSVLAGGNTGELFF. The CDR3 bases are TGCAGCGTTCTAGCGGGGGGGAACACCGGGGAGCTGTTTTTT.

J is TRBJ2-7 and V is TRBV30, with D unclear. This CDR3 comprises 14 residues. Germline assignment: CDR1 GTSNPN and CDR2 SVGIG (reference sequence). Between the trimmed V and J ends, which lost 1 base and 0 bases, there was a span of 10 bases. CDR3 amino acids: CAWSAPPNSYEQYF. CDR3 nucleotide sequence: TGTGCCTGGAGTGCCCCCCCCAACTCCTACGAGCAGTACTTC.

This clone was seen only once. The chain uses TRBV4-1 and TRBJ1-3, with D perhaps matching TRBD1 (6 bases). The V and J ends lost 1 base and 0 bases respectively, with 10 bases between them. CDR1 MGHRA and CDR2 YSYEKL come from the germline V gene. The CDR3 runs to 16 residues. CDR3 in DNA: TGCGCCAGCAGCCAAGGACAGGTTATCTCTGGAAACACCATATATTTT. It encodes CASSQGQVISGNTIYF.

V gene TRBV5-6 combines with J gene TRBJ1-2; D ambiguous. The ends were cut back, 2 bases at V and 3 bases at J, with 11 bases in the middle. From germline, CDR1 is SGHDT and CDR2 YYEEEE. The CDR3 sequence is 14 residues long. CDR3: CASSLVQEDYGYTF. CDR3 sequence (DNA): TGTGCCAGCAGCTTAGTTCAGGAGGACTATGGCTACACCTTC.

CDR3 nucleotides: TGTGCCTGGAGTCTTGGGACAGGGTTAGAAAAACTGTTTTTT. Encoded protein: CAWSLGTGLEKLFF. This chain links TRBV30 with TRBJ1-4; 9 positions agree with TRBD1. The CDR3 is 14 amino acids. The ends lost 2 bases at V and 8 bases at J; junction bases unmatched: 6. Germline-derived CDR1 and CDR2 are GTSNPN and SVGIG (reference sequence).

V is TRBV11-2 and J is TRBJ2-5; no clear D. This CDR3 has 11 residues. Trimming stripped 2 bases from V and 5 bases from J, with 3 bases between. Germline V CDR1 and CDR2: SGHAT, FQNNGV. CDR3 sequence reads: CASSLLETQYF. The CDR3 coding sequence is TGTGCCAGCAGCTTACTGGAGACCCAGTACTTC.

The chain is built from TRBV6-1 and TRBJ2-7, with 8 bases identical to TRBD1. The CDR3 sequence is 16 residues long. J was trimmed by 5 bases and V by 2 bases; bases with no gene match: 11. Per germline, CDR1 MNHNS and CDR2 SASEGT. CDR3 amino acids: CASSEPYRTGLHEQYF. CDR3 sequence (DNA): TGTGCCAGCAGTGAACCATACCGGACAGGGCTCCACGAGCAGTACTTC.

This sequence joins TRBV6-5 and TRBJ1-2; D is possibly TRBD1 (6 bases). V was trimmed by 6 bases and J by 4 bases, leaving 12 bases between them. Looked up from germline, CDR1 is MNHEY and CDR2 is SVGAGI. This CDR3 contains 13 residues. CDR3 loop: CASRDRQVYGYTF. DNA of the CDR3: TGTGCCAGCAGAGACAGACAGGTCTATGGCTACACCTTC.

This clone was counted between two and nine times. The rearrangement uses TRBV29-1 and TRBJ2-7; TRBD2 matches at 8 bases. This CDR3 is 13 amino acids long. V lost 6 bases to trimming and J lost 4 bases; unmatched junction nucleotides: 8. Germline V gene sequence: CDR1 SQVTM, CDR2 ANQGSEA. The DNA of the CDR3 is TGCAGCGTGGGGAGGCTAGCGGGTTACGAGCAGTACTTC. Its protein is CSVGRLAGYEQYF.

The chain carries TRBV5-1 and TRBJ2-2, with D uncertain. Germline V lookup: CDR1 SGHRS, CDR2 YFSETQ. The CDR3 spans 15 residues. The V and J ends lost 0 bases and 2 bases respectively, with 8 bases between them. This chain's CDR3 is CASSLVRPNTGELFF. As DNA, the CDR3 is TGCGCCAGCAGCTTGGTCAGGCCTAACACCGGGGAGCTGTTTTTT.

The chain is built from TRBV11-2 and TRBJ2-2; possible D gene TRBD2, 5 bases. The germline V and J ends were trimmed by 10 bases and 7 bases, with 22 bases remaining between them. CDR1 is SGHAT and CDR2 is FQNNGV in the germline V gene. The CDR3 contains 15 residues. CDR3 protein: CAITRTGSPYGELFF. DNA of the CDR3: TGTGCCATCACGAGAACTGGGAGCCCCTACGGGGAGCTGTTTTTT.

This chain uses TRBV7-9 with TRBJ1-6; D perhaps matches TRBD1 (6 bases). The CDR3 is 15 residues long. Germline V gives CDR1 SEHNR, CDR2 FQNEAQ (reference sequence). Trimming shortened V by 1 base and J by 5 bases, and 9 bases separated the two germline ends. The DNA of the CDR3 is TGTGCCAGCAGCTTAGTCCCAGGGGATAATTCACCCCTCCACTTT. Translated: CASSLVPGDNSPLHF.

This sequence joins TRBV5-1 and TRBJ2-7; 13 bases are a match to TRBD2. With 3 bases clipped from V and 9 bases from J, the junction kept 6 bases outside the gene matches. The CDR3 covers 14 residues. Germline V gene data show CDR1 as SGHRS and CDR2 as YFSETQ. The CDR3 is CASSSGTSGEPQYF. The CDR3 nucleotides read TGCGCCAGCAGCTCCGGGACTAGCGGGGAGCCGCAGTACTTC.

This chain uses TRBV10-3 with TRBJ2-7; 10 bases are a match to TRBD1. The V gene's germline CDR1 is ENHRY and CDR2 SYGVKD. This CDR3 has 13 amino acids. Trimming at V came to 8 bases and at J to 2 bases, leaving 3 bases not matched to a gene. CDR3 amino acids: CAIGGQGAYEQYF. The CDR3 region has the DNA TGTGCCATCGGAGGACAGGGGGCCTACGAGCAGTACTTC.

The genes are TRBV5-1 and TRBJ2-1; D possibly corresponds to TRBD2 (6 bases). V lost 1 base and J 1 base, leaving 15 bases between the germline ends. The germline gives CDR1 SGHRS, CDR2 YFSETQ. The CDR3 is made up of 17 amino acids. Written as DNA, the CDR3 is TGCGCCAGCAGCTTGCATGCGGGCGGGGAGTCCTACAATGAGCAGTTCTTC. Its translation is CASSLHAGGESYNEQFF.

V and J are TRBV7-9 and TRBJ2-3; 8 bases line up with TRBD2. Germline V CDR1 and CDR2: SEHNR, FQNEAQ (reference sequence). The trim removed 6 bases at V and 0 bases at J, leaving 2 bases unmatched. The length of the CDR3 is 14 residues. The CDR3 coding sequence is TGTGCCAGCAGACCTAGCGGGAGCACAGATACGCAGTATTTT. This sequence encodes CASRPSGSTDTQYF.

The CDR3 sequence: CSASFGQFF. The CDR3 DNA sequence: TGCAGTGCTAGCTTCGGGCAGTTCTTC. The V and J genes are TRBV20-1 and TRBJ2-1; D is uncertain. This CDR3 has 9 residues. The germline V gene encodes CDR1 DFQATT and CDR2 SNEGSKA (reference sequence). V was clipped by 3 bases and J by 12 bases, with 6 bases between them.

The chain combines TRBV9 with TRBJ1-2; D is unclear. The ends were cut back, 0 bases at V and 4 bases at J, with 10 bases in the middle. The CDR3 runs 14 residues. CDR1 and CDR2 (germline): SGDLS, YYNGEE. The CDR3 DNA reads TGTGCCAGCAGCGTAGATCTCAGTCTCTATGGCTACACCTTC. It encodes CASSVDLSLYGYTF.

CDR3 sequence (DNA): TGCGCCAGCAGACTGGGAGGAAACTCCTACGAGCAGTACTTC. This sequence encodes CASRLGGNSYEQYF. The chain combines TRBV4-1 with TRBJ2-7, with D possibly being TRBD2 (6 bases). V dropped 6 bases and J dropped 0 bases, with 12 bases sitting between them. This CDR3 contains 14 residues. CDR1 and CDR2 from the germline V gene are MGHRA and YSYEKL.

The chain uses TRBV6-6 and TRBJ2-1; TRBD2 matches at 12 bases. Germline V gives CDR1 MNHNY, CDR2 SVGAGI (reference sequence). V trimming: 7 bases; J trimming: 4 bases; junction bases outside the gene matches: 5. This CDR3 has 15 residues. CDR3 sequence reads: CASTGTSGGYNEQFF. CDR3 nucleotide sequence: TGTGCCAGCACAGGAACTAGCGGGGGGTACAATGAGCAGTTCTTC.

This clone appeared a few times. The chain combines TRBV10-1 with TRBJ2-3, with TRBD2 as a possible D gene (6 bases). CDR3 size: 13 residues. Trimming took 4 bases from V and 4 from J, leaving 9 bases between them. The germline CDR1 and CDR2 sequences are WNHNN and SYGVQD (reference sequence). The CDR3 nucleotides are TGCGCCAGCAGTGGAAGACTAGCAGATACGCAGTATTTT. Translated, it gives CASSGRLADTQYF.

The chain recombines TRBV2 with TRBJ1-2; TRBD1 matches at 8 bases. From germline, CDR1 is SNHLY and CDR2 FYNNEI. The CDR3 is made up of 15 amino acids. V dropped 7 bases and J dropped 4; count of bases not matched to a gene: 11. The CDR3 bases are TGTGCCAGCAACGGTGATATCGACAGGGGCTATGGCTACACCTTC. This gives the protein CASNGDIDRGYGYTF. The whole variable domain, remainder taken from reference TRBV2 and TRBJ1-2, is EPEVTQTPSHQVTQMGQEVILRCVPISNHLYFYWYRQILGQKVEFLVSFYNNEISEKSEIFDDQFSVERPDGSNFTLKIRSTKLEDSAMYFCASNGDIDRGYGYTFGSGTRLTVV.

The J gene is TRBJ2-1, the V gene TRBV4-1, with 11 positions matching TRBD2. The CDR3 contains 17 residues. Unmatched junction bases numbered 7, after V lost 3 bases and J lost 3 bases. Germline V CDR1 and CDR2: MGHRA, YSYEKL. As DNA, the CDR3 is TGCGCCAGCAGCCACGCCGATGGGACTAGCGGCTACAATGAGCAGTTCTTC. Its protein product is CASSHADGTSGYNEQFF.

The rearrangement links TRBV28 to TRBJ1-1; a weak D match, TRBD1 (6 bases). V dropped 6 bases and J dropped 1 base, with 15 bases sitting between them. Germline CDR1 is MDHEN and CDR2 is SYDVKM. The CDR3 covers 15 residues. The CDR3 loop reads CASRSGGGWNTEAFF. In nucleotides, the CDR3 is TGTGCCAGCAGGTCGGGGGGGGGCTGGAACACTGAAGCTTTCTTT.

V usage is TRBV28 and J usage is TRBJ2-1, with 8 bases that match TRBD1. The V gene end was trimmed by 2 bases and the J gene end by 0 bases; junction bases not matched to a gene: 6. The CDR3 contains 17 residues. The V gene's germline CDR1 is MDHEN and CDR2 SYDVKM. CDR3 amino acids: CASSLDPTGGSYNEQFF. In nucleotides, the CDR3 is TGTGCCAGCAGTTTAGACCCAACAGGGGGCTCCTACAATGAGCAGTTCTTC.